The TCR beta chain under discussion was sequenced for a study of blood T cell repertoires in COVID-19. Study-level background: Acute and convalescent COVID-19 specimens originated in the United States, Italy and Spain.

In germline, CDR1 is GTSNPN, CDR2 SVGIG (reference sequence). V lost 0 bases to trimming and J lost 4 bases; unmatched junction nucleotides: 11. The CDR3 is made up of 18 amino acids. Repertoires were generated with immunoSEQ multiplex PCR, while TCRdb's copy carries only in-frame clones and drops some. The data contain tens of thousands of clones, about 79% of them singletons. The chain couples TRBV30 to TRBJ2-6; 8 nucleotides line up with TRBD2. Specimen: peripheral blood. The receptor comes from a man between 65 and 85 years old with acute or convalescent COVID-19. The CDR3 region is CAWSVLLAVPSGANVLTF. In DNA, the CDR3 is TGTGCCTGGAGTGTACTACTAGCGGTCCCCTCGGGGGCCAACGTCCTGACTTTC. Filled out from reference TRBV30 and TRBJ2-6, the complete variable domain reads SQTIHQWPATLVQPVGSPLSLECTVEGTSNPNLYWYRQAAGRGLQLLFYSVGIGQISSEVPQNLSASRPQDRQFILSSKKLLLSDSGFYLCAWSVLLAVPSGANVLTFGAGSRLTVL.